This entry concerns a single T cell receptor (beta chain). The data are from a study of cytomegalovirus exposure and HLA in healthy donors. Only in-frame clones appear in the TCRdb table, and some are missing; sequencing was by immunoSEQ multiplex PCR. Here the sample spans roughly 260,000 clones, roughly 89% being singletons. With 3 bases clipped from V and 3 bases from J, the junction kept 9 bases outside the gene matches. The CDR3 spans 17 residues. Germline CDR1 SGHAT, CDR2 FQNNGV. The clonotype originates from a woman under 30 in good health and CMV-seronegative. The sequenced material came from PBMCs. V gene TRBV11-2 combines with J gene TRBJ2-2, with 8 bases matching TRBD1. CDR3 in DNA: TGTGCCAGCAGCTTTGCTCAGGGGGCGCGGGACACCGGGGAGCTGTTTTTT. It yields the protein CASSFAQGARDTGELFF. The variable domain in full, completed from reference TRBV11-2 and TRBJ2-2, reads EAGVAQSPRYKIIEKRQSVAFWCNPISGHATLYWYQQILGQGPKLLIQFQNNGVVDDSQLPKDRFSAERLKGVDSTLKIQPAKLEDSAVYLCASSFAQGARDTGELFFGEGSRLTVL.